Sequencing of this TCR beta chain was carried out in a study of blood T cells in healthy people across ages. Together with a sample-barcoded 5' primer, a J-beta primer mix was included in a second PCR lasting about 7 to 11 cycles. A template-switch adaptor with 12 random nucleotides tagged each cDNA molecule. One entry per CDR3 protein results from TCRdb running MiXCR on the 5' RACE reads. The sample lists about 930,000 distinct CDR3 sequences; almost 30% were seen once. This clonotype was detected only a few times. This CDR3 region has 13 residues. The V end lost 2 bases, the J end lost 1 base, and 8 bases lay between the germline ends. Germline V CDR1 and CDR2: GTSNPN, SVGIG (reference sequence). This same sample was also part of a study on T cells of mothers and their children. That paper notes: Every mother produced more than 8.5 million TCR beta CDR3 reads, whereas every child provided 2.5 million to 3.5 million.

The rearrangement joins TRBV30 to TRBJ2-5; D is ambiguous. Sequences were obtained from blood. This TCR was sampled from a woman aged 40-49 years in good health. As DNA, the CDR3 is TGTGCCTGGAGTAAACATCTCCAAGAGACCCAGTACTTC. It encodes CAWSKHLQETQYF. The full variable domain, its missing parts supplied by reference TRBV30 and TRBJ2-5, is SQTIHQWPATLVQPVGSPLSLECTVEGTSNPNLYWYRQAAGRGLQLLFYSVGIGQISSEVPQNLSASRPQDRQFILSSKKLLLSDSGFYLCAWSKHLQETQYFGPGTRLLVL.